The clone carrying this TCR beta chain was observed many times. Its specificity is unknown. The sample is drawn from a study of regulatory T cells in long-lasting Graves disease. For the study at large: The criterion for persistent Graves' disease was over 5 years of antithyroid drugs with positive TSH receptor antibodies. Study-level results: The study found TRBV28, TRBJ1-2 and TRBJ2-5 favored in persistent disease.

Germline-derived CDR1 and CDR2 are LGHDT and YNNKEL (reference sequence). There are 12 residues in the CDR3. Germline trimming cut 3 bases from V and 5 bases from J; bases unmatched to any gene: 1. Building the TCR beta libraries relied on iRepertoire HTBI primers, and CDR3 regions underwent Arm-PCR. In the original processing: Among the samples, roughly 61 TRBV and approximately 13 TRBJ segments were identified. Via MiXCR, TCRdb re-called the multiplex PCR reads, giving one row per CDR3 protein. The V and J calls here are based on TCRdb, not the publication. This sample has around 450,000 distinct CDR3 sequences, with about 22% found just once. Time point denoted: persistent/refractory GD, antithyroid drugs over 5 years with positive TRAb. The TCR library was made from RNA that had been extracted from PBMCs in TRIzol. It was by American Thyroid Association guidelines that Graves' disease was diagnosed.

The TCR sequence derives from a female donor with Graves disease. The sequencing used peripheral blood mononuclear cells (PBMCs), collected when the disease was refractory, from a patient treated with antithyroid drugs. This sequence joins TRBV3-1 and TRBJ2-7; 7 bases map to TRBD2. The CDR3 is CASSQSGNEQYF. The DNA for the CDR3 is TGTGCCAGCAGCCAGAGCGGGAACGAGCAGTACTTC.